These T cell receptor beta chains were read from a single sample in a study of Graves' ophthalmopathy and Graves' hyperthyroidism. TCRdb re-called the multiplex PCR reads through MiXCR, storing one row per CDR3 protein. The sample consists of more than 150,000 distinct CDR3 sequences, around two fifths of them appearing once. Sequencing was performed on peripheral blood. All receptors come from a middle-aged woman with Graves' ophthalmopathy. Each CDR3 is given with its conserved first and last residue. D genes are given only for firm matches. The size of a clone is reported for some rows only, either as once, few or many, or as a class for expanded clones.

j_call d_call clone_size v_call cdr3_nt cdr3_aa
TRBJ2-7 NA NA TRBV6-1 TGTGCCAGCATGAGAGGATGGGACAACTCCTACGAGCAGTACTTC CASMRGWDNSYEQYF
TRBJ2-5 TRBD2 many TRBV7-9 TGTGCCAGCAGCGCCGGGACTAAAAAAGGGTTC CASSAGTKKGF
TRBJ2-7 TRBD2 NA TRBV7-2 TGTGCCAGCAGCTTACGCCCCGGGACTAGCGGCTCCTACGAGCAGTACTTC CASSLRPGTSGSYEQYF
TRBJ2-5 NA many TRBV7-6 TGTGCCAGCAAGGCCTTGGAGGCAGATCAAGAGACCCAGTACTTC CASKALEADQETQYF
TRBJ2-2 NA many TRBV10-2 TGCGCCAGCAGTGAAGGGACTGGGGTTGACACCGGGGAGCTGTTTTTT CASSEGTGVDTGELFF
TRBJ2-7 TRBD1 NA TRBV29-1 TGCAGCGCTGAACGGGGGACAGGGTCCCACGAGCAGTACTTC CSAERGTGSHEQYF
TRBJ2-7 NA NA TRBV7-8 TGTGCCAGCAGCGAAATTGGAAACGAGCAGTACTTC CASSEIGNEQYF
TRBJ2-7 NA many TRBV28 TGTGCCAGCGGCCCCCCGGGGCGGTCCTACGAGCAGTACTTC CASGPPGRSYEQYF
TRBJ1-1 TRBD1 many TRBV12-3/TRBV12-4 TGTGCCAGCAGTTTAGGACAGGGGACCGGCCCTGAAGCTTTCTTT CASSLGQGTGPEAFF
TRBJ1-5 NA NA TRBV6-2/TRBV6-3 TGTGCCAGCAGCACCATGGGTGCCCAGCATTTT CASSTMGAQHF